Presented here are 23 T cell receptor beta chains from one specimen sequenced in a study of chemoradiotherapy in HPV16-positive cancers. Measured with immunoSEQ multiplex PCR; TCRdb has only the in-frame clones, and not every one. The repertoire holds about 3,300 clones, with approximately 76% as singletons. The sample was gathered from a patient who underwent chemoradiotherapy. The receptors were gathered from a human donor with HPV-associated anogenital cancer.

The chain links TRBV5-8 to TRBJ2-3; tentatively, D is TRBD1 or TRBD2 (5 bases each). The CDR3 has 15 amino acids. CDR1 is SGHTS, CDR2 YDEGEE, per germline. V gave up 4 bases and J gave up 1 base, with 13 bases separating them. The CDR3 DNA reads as TGTGCCAGCAGCGACGCCGGGACGGGCACAGATACGCAGTATTTT. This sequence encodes CASSDAGTGTDTQYF.

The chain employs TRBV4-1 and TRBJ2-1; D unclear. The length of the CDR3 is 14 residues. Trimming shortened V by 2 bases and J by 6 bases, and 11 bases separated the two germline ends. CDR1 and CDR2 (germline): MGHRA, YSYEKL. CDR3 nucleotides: TGCGCCAGCAGCCAACTCCCCGGCCCCAATGAGCAGTTCTTC. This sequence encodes CASSQLPGPNEQFF.

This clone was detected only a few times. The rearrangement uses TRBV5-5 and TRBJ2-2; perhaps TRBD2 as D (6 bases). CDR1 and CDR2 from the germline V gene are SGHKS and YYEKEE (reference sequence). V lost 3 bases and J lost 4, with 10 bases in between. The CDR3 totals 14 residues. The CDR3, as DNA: TGTGCCAGCAGCTGGGGGGTTTCCACCGGGGAGCTGTTTTTT. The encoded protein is CASSWGVSTGELFF.

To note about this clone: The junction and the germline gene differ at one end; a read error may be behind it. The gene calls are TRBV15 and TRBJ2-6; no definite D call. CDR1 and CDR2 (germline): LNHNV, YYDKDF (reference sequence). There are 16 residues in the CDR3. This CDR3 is CATSRGEGSGVNVLTF. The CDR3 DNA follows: TGTGCCACCAGCAGAGGGGAAGGCTCTGGGGTCAACGTCCTGACTTTC.

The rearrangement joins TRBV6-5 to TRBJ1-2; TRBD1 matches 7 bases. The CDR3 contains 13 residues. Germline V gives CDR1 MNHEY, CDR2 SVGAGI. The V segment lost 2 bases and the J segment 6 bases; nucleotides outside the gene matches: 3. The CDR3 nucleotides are TGTGCCAGCAGTTACCTTGACAGGGATGGCTACACCTTC. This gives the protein CASSYLDRDGYTF.

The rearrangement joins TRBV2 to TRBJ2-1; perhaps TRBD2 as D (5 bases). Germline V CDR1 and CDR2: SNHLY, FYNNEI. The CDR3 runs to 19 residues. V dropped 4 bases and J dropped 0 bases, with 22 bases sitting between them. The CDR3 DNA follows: TGTGCCAGCAGTGGGTCGGGCCAGGACTTGTCGAGCTCCTACAATGAGCAGTTCTTC. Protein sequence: CASSGSGQDLSSSYNEQFF.

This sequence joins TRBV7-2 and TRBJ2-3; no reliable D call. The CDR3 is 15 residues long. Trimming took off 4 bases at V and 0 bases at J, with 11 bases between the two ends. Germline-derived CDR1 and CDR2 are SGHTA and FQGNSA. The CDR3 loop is CASSSTWVSTDTQYF. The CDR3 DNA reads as TGTGCCAGCAGCTCGACTTGGGTGAGCACAGATACGCAGTATTTT.

The CDR3 sequence is CASSSGLAGHYEQYF. CDR3 coding DNA: TGTGCCAGCAGTTCAGGACTAGCGGGGCACTACGAGCAGTACTTC. V and J are TRBV6-5 and TRBJ2-7; 12 bases map to TRBD2. V lost 4 bases to trimming and J lost 3 bases; unmatched junction nucleotides: 4. The CDR3 has 15 residues. Per the germline V gene, CDR1 is MNHEY and CDR2 is SVGAGI.

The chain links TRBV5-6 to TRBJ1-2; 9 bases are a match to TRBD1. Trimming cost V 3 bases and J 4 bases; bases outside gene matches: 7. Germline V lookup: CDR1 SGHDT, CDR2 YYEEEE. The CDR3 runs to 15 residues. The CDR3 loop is CASSSTGGRGYGYTF. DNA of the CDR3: TGTGCCAGCAGCTCCACAGGGGGCAGGGGCTATGGCTACACCTTC.

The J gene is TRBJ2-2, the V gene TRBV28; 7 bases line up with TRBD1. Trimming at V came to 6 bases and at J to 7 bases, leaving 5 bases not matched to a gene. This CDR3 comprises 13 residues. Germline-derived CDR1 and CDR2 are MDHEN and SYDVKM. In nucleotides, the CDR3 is TGTGCCAGCAGCCTTACAGGGGTCGGGGAGCTGTTTTTT. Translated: CASSLTGVGELFF.

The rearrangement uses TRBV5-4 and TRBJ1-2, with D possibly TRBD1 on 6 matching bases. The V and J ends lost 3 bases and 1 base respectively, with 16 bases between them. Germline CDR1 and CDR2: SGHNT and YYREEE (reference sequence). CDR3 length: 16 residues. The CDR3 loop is CASSSFLAQGNYGYTF. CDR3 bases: TGTGCCAGCAGCTCCTTCCTGGCACAGGGTAACTATGGCTACACCTTC.

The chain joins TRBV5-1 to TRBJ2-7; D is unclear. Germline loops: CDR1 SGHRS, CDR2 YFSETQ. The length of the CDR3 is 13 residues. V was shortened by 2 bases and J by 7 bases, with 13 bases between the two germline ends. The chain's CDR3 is CASSFEGLREQYF. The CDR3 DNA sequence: TGCGCCAGCAGCTTCGAAGGGTTACGGGAGCAGTACTTC.

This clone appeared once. The CDR3 nucleotides read TGTGCCAGCAGTGAGGGACAGGGGAGCACAGATACGCAGTATTTT. It yields the protein CASSEGQGSTDTQYF. The gene calls are TRBV6-4 and TRBJ2-3; TRBD1 agrees at 10 bases. CDR1 and CDR2 (germline): MRHNA, SNTAGT. This CDR3 spans 15 amino acids. V lost 3 bases to trimming and J lost 0 bases; unmatched junction nucleotides: 0.

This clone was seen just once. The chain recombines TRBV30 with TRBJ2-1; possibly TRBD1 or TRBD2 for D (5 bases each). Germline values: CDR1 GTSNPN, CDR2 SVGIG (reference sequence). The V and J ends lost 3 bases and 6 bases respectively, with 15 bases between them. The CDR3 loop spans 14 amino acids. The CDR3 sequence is CAWSVRDLINEQFF. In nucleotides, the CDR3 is TGTGCCTGGAGCGTCCGGGACCTTATCAATGAGCAGTTCTTC.

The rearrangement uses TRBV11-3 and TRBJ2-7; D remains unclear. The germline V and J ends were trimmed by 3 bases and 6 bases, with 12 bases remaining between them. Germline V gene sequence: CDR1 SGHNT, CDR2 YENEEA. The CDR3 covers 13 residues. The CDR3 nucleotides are TGTGCCAGCAGCTTTTTCCCCTCAGGCGAGCAGTACTTC. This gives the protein CASSFFPSGEQYF. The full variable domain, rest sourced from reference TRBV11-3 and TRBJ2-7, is EAGVVQSPRYKIIEKKQPVAFWCNPISGHNTLYWYLQNLGQGPELLIRYENEEAVDDSQLPKDRFSAERLKGVDSTLKIQPAELGDSAVYLCASSFFPSGEQYFGPGTRLTVT.

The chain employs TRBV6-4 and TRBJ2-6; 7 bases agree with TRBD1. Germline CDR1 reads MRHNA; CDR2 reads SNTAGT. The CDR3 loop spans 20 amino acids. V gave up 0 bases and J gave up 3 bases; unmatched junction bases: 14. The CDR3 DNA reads TGTGCCAGCAGTGACTCGGGGAACAGGGGCCGTCCCTTTGGGGCCAACGTCCTGACTTTC. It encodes CASSDSGNRGRPFGANVLTF.

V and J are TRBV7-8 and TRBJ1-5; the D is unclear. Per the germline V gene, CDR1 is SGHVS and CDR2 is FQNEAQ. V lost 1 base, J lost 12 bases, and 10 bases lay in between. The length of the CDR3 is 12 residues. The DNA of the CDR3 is TGTGCCAGCAGCTTAGTCGGCCAATTCCAGCATTTT. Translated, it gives CASSLVGQFQHF. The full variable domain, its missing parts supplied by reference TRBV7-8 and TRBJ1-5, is GAGVSQSPRYKVAKRGQDVALRCDPISGHVSLFWYQQALGQGPEFLTYFQNEAQLDKSGLPSDRFFAERPEGSVSTLKIQRTQQEDSAVYLCASSLVGQFQHFGDGTRLSIL.

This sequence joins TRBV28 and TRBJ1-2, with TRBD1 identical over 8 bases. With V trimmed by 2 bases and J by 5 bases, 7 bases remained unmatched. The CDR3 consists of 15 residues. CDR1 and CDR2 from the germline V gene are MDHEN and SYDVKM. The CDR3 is CASSLEAQGAYGYTF. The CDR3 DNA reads TGTGCCAGCAGTTTAGAGGCGCAGGGGGCTTATGGCTACACCTTC.

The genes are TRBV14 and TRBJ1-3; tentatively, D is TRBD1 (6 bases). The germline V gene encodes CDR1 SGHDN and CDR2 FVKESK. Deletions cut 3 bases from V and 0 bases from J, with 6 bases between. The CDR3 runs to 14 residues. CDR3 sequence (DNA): TGTGCCAGCAGCCAGGACAGCTCTGGAAACACCATATATTTT. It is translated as CASSQDSSGNTIYF.

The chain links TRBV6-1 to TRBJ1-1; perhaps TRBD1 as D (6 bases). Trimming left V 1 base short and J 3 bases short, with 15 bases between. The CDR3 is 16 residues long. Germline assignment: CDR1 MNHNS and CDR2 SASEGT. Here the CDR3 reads CASSEGTGLIYTEAFF. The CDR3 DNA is TGTGCCAGCAGTGAAGGTACAGGGTTGATATACACTGAAGCTTTCTTT.

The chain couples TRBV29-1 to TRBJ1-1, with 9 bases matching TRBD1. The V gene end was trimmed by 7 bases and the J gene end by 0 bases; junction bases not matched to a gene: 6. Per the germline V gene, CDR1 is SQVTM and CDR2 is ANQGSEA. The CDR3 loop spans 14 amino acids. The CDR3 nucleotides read TGCAGCGGTAGACAGGGGGAAATGAACACTGAAGCTTTCTTT. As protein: CSGRQGEMNTEAFF.

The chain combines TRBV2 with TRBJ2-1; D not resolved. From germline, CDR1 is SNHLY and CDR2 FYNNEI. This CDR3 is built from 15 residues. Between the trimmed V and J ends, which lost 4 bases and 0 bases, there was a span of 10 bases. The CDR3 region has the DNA TGTGCCAGCAGTGCCCTTTTGAGCTCCTACAATGAGCAGTTCTTC. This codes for CASSALLSSYNEQFF.

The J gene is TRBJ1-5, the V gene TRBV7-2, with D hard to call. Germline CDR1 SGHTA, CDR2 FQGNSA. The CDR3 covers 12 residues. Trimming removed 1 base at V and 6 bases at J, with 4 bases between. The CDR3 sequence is CASSLVGQPQHF. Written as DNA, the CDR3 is TGTGCCAGCAGCTTAGTTGGTCAGCCCCAGCATTTT.